This record looks at one T cell receptor beta chain sequence and its context. V was pared by 8 bases and J by 10 bases, with 10 bases between. CDR3 size: 10 residues. Germline V lookup: CDR1 MDHEN, CDR2 SYDVKM. These data belong to a study of OX40 agonist ivuxolimab in advanced cancers. TCRdb's table, derived via immunoSEQ multiplex PCR, lists solely in-frame clones and lacks some. Among 40,000 to 60,000 clones, approximately 88% were seen once, and the ten largest hold 3.4%. Here the sequenced sample was CD4+ or CD8+ T cells sorted from blood, taken in a trial of the OX40 agonist ivuxolimab. V gene TRBV28 combines with J gene TRBJ2-3; D ambiguous. This TCR was sampled from an adult with an advanced solid tumor such as melanoma, head and neck, liver or kidney cancer. CDR3 sequence (DNA): TGTGCCAGCGGGCTCCCAGCGCAGTATTTT. This translates into CASGLPAQYF.